A single count supports the clone carrying this TCR beta chain. Its antigen is not identified. Method: immunoSEQ multiplex PCR; TCRdb's copy keeps in-frame clones and lacks some. In the table there are over 250,000 clones, more than 70% of which are singletons. Germline CDR1 is SGHDT and CDR2 is YYEEEE. Deletions cut 5 bases from V and 6 bases from J, with 12 bases between. The CDR3 runs 12 residues. Treatment described: 15 to 20 received Ad26.COV2.S at low or high dose, single or two shots; 5 received placebo; per-sample allocation not given. The study sampled participants on day 63 after the first vaccine or placebo injection. A Boston adult aged 18-55 years was the donor. Wuhan-strain spike was delivered by a replication-incompetent Ad26 vector. These data belong to a study of Ad26.COV2.S vaccination and SARS-CoV-2 variants. Study-wide background: The vaccine Ad26.COV2.S was put into the muscle once, or twice with 56 days between. Study results and caveats: Vaccine recipients surpassed placebo recipients in spike-specific TCR breadth.

This clonotype was obtained from a person between 18 and 59 years old who received the Ad26.COV2.S COVID-19 vaccine or a placebo. The chain carries TRBV5-6 and TRBJ2-7; D tentatively reads TRBD1 or TRBD2 (5 bases each). The material sequenced was peripheral blood, taken in a trial of Ad26.COV2.S vaccine versus placebo. DNA for the CDR3: TGTGCCAGCAGTTCTCAGGGAGCCGAGCAGTACTTC. Its translation: CASSSQGAEQYF.